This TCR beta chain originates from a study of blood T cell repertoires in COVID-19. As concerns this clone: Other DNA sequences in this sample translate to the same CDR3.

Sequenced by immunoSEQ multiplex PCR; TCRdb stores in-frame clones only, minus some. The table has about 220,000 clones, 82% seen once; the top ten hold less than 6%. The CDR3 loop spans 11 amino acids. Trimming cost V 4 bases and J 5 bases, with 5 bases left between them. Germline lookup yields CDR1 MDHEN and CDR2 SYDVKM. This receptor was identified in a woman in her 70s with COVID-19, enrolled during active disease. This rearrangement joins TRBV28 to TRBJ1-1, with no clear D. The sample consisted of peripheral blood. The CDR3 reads CASSSGTEAFF. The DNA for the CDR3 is TGTGCCAGCAGTTCAGGAACTGAAGCTTTCTTT.